This T cell receptor (beta chain) emerged from a study of blood T cells in healthy people across ages. Study-wide points: Relative to aged donors, long-lived donors carried more naive CD4+ cells and displayed higher diversity.

Next came a second PCR, run for roughly 7 to 12 cycles, which used a sample-barcoded 5' primer along with a J-beta primer mix. Each TCR beta cDNA got a 12-nucleotide random molecular identifier. Any given sample supplied a minimum of 2.5 million CDR3-containing paired-end reads. TCRdb reanalysed the 5' RACE reads using MiXCR and keeps one entry per CDR3 protein. The repertoire holds fewer than 2 million distinct CDR3 sequences, around 42% seen once, with 20% to 25% in the top ten. It was roughly 10 milliliters of peripheral blood that were drawn from each donor. About this clonotype: As yet, its antigen is unknown.

Deletions cut 6 bases from V and 0 bases from J, with 8 bases between. The CDR3 runs to 14 residues. The origin of this receptor is a human donor in good health. The material sequenced was blood. The gene calls are TRBV12-3 or TRBV12-4 and TRBJ2-2; D may be TRBD2 (6 bases). For the CDR3, the DNA is TGTGCCAGCAGCCCGGGGGCGAACACCGGGGAGCTGTTTTTT. Amino acids: CASSPGANTGELFF.